These 4 T cell receptor beta chains were sequenced from one sample in a study of cytomegalovirus exposure and HLA in healthy donors. In the PCR, 60 Vbeta and 13 Jbeta primers were used. Using immunoSEQ multiplex PCR, the repertoire was profiled, and TCRdb retains in-frame clones only, with some absent. The table records around 110,000 clones, 75% to 85% of them present only once. The specimen sequenced was PBMCs. The receptors here all came from a man aged 25-45 years in good health and CMV-seropositive.

As for this clone: Mismatch with germline at one junction end may stem from a read error. This chain joins TRBV15 and TRBJ2-4; D may be TRBD2 (5 bases). CDR3 size: 13 residues. Germline CDR1 and CDR2: LNHNV and YYDKDF (reference sequence). This CDR3 reads CATSGETGNSQYF. CDR3 in DNA: TGTGCCACCAGCGGAGAGACGGGAAACAGTCAGTACTTC. Full variable domain (remainder filled in from reference TRBV15 and TRBJ2-4): DAMVIQNPRYQVTQFGKPVTLSCSQTLNHNVMYWYQQKSSQAPKLLFHYYDKDFNNEADTPDNFQSRRPNTSFCFLDIRSPGLGDTAMYLCATSGETGNSQYFGAGTRLSVL.

The chain recombines TRBV7-8 with TRBJ1-1, with 7 bases fitting TRBD1. The CDR3 is made up of 14 amino acids. Germline V lookup: CDR1 SGHVS, CDR2 FQNEAQ. Unmatched junction bases numbered 5, after V lost 5 bases and J lost 2 bases. The CDR3 reads CASSKGQDNTEAFF. The CDR3 DNA is TGTGCCAGCAGCAAAGGACAGGATAACACTGAAGCTTTCTTT.

V gene TRBV2 combines with J gene TRBJ1-1; 7 positions match TRBD1. Trimming removed 2 bases from V and 8 bases from J; junction bases left unmatched: 2. This CDR3 spans 12 amino acids. Per the germline V gene, CDR1 is SNHLY and CDR2 is FYNNEI. CDR3 DNA: TGTGCCAGCAGTGAAACGGACAGGGAAGCTTTCTTT. Amino acid sequence: CASSETDREAFF. Full variable domain (rest looked up from reference TRBV2 and TRBJ1-1): EPEVTQTPSHQVTQMGQEVILRCVPISNHLYFYWYRQILGQKVEFLVSFYNNEISEKSEIFDDQFSVERPDGSNFTLKIRSTKLEDSAMYFCASSETDREAFFGQGTRLTVV.

This chain uses TRBV5-1 with TRBJ2-3; D remains ambiguous. CDR1 SGHRS and CDR2 YFSETQ come from the germline V gene. V was shortened by 5 bases and J by 3 bases, with 7 bases between the two germline ends. The CDR3 is 12 amino acids. The chain's CDR3 is CASRVDTDTQYF. DNA for the CDR3: TGCGCCAGCAGAGTAGATACAGATACGCAGTATTTT.